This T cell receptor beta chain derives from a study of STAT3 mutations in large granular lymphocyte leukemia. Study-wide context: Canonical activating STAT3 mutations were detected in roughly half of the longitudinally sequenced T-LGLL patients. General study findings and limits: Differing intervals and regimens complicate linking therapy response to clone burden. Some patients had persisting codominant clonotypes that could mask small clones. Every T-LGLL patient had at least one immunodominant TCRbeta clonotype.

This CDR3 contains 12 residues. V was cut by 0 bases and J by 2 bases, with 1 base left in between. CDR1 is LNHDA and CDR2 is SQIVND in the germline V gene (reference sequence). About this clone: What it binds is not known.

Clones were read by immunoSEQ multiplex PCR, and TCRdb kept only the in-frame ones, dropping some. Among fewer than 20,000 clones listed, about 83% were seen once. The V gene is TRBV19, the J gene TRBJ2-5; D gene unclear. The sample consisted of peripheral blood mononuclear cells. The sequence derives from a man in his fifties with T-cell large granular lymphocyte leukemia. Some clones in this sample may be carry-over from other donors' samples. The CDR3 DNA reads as TGTGCCAGTAGTATAGATCAAGAGACCCAGTACTTC. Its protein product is CASSIDQETQYF.